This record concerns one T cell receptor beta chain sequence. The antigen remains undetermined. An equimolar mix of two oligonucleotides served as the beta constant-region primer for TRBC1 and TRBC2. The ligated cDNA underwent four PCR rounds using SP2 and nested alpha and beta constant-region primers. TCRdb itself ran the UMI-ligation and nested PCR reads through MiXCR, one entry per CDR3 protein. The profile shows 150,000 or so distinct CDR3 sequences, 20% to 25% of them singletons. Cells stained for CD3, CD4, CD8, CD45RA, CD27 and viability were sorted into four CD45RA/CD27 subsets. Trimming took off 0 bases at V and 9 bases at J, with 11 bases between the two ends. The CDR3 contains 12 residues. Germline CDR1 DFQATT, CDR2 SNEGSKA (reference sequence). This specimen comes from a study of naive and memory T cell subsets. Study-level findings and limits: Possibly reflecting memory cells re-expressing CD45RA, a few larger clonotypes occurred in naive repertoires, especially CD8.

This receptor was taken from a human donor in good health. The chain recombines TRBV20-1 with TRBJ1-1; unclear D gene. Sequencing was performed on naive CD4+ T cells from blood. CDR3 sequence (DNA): TGCAGTGCTAGAGATGGCCCGGGAAAAGCTTTCTTT. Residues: CSARDGPGKAFF.